This entry lists 14 T cell receptor beta chains sequenced from one sample in a study of T-cell memory formation after mild COVID-19 (dated by TCRdb to the early 2020s). The library was obtained by 5' RACE. Sequencing instrument: Illumina NovaSeq 6000. Using fastp trimming at Q25 and MiXCR clonotype assembly, TCRdb reanalyzed the public sequencing data and kept in-frame beta chains. Entries are consolidated by CDR3 protein sequence, retaining the most common genes and DNA. The sample table lists about 270,000 distinct CDR3 sequences, 15% to 20% of them with a count of one. The ten largest clonotypes hold roughly 25% of the sample. Source material: PBMCs or a T cell subset sorted from them (not recorded which). Every receptor here comes from a man aged 18 to 29 who had mild COVID-19 (a few samples of this study predate the infection). The sample titles of this study are shuffled in the database, so cell type and time point are left out; the donor was told from shared clones.

This clonotype came up a few times. The chain carries TRBV29-1 and TRBJ2-1; tentative D call: TRBD1 (5 bases). Per germline, CDR1 SQVTM and CDR2 ANQGSEA. The CDR3 has 15 amino acids. Deletions cut 4 bases from V and 6 bases from J, with 19 bases between. CDR3 nucleotide sequence: TGCAGCGTTGTCCCCGCAGGGCCCACCTCCAATGAGCAGTTCTTC. This translates into CSVVPAGPTSNEQFF.

This clonotype was detected only a few times. The gene calls are TRBV9 and TRBJ2-3; TRBD2 matches 9 bases. The germline V gene encodes CDR1 SGDLS and CDR2 YYNGEE. J lost 2 bases, V lost 4 bases, and 11 bases had no gene match. The CDR3 loop spans 17 amino acids. The CDR3 DNA reads TGTGCCAGCAGCCCTCGGGTAGCGGGGGTCCTCACAGATACGCAGTATTTT. Amino acids: CASSPRVAGVLTDTQYF.

This clonotype was counted a single time. The chain couples TRBV6-2 or TRBV6-3 to TRBJ2-5; possible D gene TRBD1, 5 bases. Trimming left V 6 bases short and J 5 bases short, with 19 bases between. Looked up from germline, CDR1 is MNHEY and CDR2 is SVGEGT. The CDR3 covers 15 residues. In nucleotides, the CDR3 is TGTGCCAGCAGCCCCAGGGTCACAATTCGGGAGACCCAGTACTTC. Its protein is CASSPRVTIRETQYF.

This clonotype was observed at least ten times. The chain joins TRBV5-1 to TRBJ1-1; D is unclear. V was clipped by 4 bases and J by 3 bases, with 16 bases between them. The CDR3 sequence is 15 residues long. CDR1 and CDR2 (germline): SGHRS, YFSETQ. DNA of the CDR3: TGCGCCAGCAGCCTGATAGGGAGGGAGGACACTGAAGCTTTCTTT. Its protein is CASSLIGREDTEAFF.

In this sample, this clonotype turned up a few times. V and J are TRBV12-3 or TRBV12-4 and TRBJ1-1; D unresolved. This CDR3 spans 13 amino acids. V shed 0 bases and J shed 3 bases, with 5 bases lying between them. DNA of the CDR3: TGTGCCAGCAGTTTAGCGACGGACACTGAAGCTTTCTTT. Translated, it gives CASSLATDTEAFF.

The table lists this clonotype with a few counts. The chain uses TRBV7-2 and TRBJ2-3, with 8 bases identical to TRBD2. The CDR3 consists of 15 residues. The germline V gene has CDR1 SGHTA and CDR2 FQGNSA. Losses at the gene ends were 5 bases for V and 2 bases for J; bases not matched to a gene: 6. CDR3 amino acids: CASSPWRGVTDTQYF. CDR3 coding DNA: TGTGCCAGCAGCCCTTGGCGGGGGGTCACAGATACGCAGTATTTT.

This clonotype was counted only a few times. This rearrangement joins TRBV12-3 or TRBV12-4 to TRBJ1-2; D is possibly TRBD1 (5 bases). Trimming removed 8 bases from V and 13 bases from J, with 20 bases in between. This CDR3 has 12 residues. CDR3 amino acids: CASREGPSDCTF. The CDR3 nucleotides read TGTGCCAGCCGGGAGGGACCCTCGGATTGCACCTTC.

This clonotype was observed a few times. J is TRBJ2-3 and V is TRBV9; TRBD2 aligns across 9 bases. Germline CDR1 is SGDLS and CDR2 is YYNGEE. V dropped 4 bases and J dropped 2; count of bases not matched to a gene: 5. The CDR3 is made up of 15 amino acids. The CDR3 DNA reads TGTGCCAGCAGCCTTCTAGCGGGGCACACAGATACGCAGTATTTT. Its protein is CASSLLAGHTDTQYF. The full variable domain, in which reference TRBV9 and TRBJ2-3 provide the parts outside the CDR3, is DSGVTQTPKHLITATGQRVTLRCSPRSGDLSVYWYQQSLDQGLQFLIQYYNGEERAKGNILERFSAQQFPDLHSELNLSSLELGDSALYFCASSLLAGHTDTQYFGPGTRLTVL.

There are a few counts of this clonotype. The V gene is TRBV6-5, the J gene TRBJ1-5; D may be TRBD1 (6 bases). This CDR3 has 14 amino acids. Germline CDR1 and CDR2: MNHEY and SVGAGI. Trimming shortened V by 6 bases and J by 6 bases, and 15 bases separated the two germline ends. In DNA form, the CDR3 reads TGTGCCAGCAGCCCTGGGGGGGCAGGTCAGCCCCAGCATTTT. Translating gives CASSPGGAGQPQHF.

The chain carries TRBV6-7 and TRBJ1-4; the match to TRBD1 covers 7 bases. TRBV6-7 is marked as an open reading frame, function uncertain. V gave up 11 bases and J gave up 7 bases; unmatched junction bases: 22. This CDR3 region has 17 residues. CDR3 sequence (DNA): TGTGCCCGTCGAAACCGGGACAGCCATACCCTGAGTGAAAAACTGTTTTTT. As protein: CARRNRDSHTLSEKLFF.

This clonotype was recorded at least ten times. The CDR3 bases are TGCGCCAGCAGCCAATTCGGCGGGGAGCTGTTTTTT. The encoded protein is CASSQFGGELFF. This chain links TRBV4-1 with TRBJ2-2; D is unresolved. The CDR3 has 12 residues. Trimming removed 2 bases from V and 7 bases from J, with 5 bases in between. Germline loops: CDR1 MGHRA, CDR2 YSYEKL.

This clonotype was counted a few times. The gene calls are TRBV6-2 or TRBV6-3 and TRBJ2-7; no clear D gene. Trimming shortened V by 2 bases and J by 3 bases, and 17 bases separated the two germline ends. CDR1 and CDR2 (germline): MNHEY, SVGEGT. The CDR3 length is 16 residues. This CDR3 reads CASSYPSDGLLYEQYF. As DNA, the CDR3 is TGTGCCAGCAGTTACCCCTCGGACGGATTACTCTACGAGCAGTACTTC.

J is TRBJ2-3 and V is TRBV20-1; 14 positions match TRBD2. The CDR3 length is 15 residues. The germline V gene encodes CDR1 DFQATT and CDR2 SNEGSKA (reference sequence). V lost 5 bases and J lost 6; bases outside the gene matches: 7. The CDR3 sequence: CSAERTSGGMDTQYF. The CDR3, as DNA: TGCAGTGCTGAAAGGACTAGCGGGGGGATGGATACGCAGTATTTT.

The chain has TRBV5-1 and TRBJ2-1; 8 nucleotides align to TRBD1. Per germline, CDR1 SGHRS and CDR2 YFSETQ. V lost 0 bases, J lost 7 bases, and 9 bases stayed unmatched. The CDR3 contains 16 residues. CDR3 DNA sequence: TGCGCCAGCAGCTTGGCCGGTCAGGGGGCTGTGAATGAGCAGTTCTTC. Its protein product is CASSLAGQGAVNEQFF.